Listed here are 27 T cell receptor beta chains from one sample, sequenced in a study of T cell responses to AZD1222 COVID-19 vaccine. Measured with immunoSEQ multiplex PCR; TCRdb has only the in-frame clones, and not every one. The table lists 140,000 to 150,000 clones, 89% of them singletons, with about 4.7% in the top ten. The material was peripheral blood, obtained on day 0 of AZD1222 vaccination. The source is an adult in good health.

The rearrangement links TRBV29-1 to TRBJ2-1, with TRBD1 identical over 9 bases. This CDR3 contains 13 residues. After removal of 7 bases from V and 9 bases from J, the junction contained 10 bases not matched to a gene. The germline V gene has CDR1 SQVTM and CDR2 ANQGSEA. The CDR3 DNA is TGCAGCGCCAGAGGGACAGGGACCGGTGAGCAGTTCTTC. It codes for CSARGTGTGEQFF.

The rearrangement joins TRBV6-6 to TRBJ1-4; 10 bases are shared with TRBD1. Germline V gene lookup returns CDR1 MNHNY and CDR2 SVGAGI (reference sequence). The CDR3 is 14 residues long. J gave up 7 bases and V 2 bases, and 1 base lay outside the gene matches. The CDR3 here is CASSYGTGVEKLFF. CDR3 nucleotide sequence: TGTGCCAGCAGTTACGGGACAGGGGTTGAAAAACTGTTTTTT.

CDR3 protein: CASSLTSGRAYEQYF. DNA for the CDR3: TGTGCCAGCAGCCTTACTAGCGGGAGGGCCTACGAGCAGTACTTC. The chain links TRBV7-9 to TRBJ2-7; TRBD2 matches at 13 bases. Germline values: CDR1 SEHNR, CDR2 FQNEAQ (reference sequence). The ends lost 5 bases at V and 2 bases at J; junction bases unmatched: 3. The CDR3 has 15 amino acids.

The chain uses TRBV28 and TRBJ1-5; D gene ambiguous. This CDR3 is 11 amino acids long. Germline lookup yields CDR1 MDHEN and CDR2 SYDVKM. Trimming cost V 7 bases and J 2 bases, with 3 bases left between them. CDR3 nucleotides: TGTGCCAGCAAGGGCAATCAGCCCCAGCATTTT. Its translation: CASKGNQPQHF.

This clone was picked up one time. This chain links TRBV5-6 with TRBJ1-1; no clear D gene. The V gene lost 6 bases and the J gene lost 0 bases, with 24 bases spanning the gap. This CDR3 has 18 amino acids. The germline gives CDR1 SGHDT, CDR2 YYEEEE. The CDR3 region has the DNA TGTGCCAGCATCCTTCAAAACCAGGAGAAGCACATGAACACTGAAGCTTTCTTT. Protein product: CASILQNQEKHMNTEAFF.

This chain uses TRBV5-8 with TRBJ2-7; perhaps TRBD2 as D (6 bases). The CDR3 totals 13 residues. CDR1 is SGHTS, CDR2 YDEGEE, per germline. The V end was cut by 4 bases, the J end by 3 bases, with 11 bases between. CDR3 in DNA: TGTGCCAGCAGCCCGACTAGTTACTACGAGCAGTACTTC. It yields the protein CASSPTSYYEQYF.

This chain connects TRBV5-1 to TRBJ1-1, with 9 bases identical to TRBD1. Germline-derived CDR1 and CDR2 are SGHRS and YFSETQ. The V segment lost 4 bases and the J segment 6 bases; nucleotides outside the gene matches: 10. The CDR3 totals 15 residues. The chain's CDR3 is CASSGGDRVDSEAFF. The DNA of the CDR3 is TGCGCCAGCAGCGGGGGGGACAGGGTGGACTCTGAAGCTTTCTTT.

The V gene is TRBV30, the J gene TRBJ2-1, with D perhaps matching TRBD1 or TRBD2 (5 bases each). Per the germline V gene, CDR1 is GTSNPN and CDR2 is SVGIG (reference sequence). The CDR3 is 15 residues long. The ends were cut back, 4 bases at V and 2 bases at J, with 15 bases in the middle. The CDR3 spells CAWTPGRLPYNEQFF. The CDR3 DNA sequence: TGTGCCTGGACCCCGGGACGTCTCCCCTACAATGAGCAGTTCTTC.

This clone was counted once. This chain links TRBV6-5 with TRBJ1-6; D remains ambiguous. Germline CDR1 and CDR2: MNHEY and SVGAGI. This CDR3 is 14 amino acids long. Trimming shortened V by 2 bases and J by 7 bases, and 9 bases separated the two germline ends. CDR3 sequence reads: CASSYTEVNSPLHF. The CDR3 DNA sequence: TGTGCCAGCAGTTACACGGAGGTGAATTCACCCCTCCACTTT.

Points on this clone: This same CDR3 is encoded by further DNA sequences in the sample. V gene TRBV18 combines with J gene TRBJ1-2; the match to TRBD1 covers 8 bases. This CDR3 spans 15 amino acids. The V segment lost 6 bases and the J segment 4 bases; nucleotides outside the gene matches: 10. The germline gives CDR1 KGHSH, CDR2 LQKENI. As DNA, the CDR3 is TGTGCCAGCTCCCCAAACCCGGGGACAGGCTATGGCTACACCTTC. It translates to CASSPNPGTGYGYTF.

This chain's CDR3 is CASSKTGAHTEAFF. In DNA form, the CDR3 reads TGTGCCAGCAGCAAAACAGGAGCCCACACTGAAGCTTTCTTT. The V and J genes are TRBV21-1 and TRBJ1-1; the table's D call TRBD1 went unverified against the DNA. TRBV21-1 is flagged as a pseudogene. The CDR3 consists of 14 residues.

The CDR3 sequence is CASSPQNYEQYF. In DNA form, the CDR3 reads TGTGCCAGCTCACCACAGAACTACGAGCAGTACTTC. This chain uses TRBV18 with TRBJ2-7; no reliable D call. Trimming left V 1 base short and J 3 bases short, with 4 bases between. CDR1 and CDR2 (germline): KGHSH, LQKENI. This CDR3 region has 12 residues.

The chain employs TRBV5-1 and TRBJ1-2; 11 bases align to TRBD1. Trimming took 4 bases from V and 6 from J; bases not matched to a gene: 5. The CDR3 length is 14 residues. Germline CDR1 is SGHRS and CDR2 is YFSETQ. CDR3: CASSGGQGADGYTF. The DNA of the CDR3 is TGCGCCAGCAGCGGCGGACAGGGGGCAGATGGCTACACCTTC.

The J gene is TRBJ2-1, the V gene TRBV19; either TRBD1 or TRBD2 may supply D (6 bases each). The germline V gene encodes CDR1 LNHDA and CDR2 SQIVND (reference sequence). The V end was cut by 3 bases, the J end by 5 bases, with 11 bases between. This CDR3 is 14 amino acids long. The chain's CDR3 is CASSMRRGDNEQFF. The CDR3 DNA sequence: TGTGCCAGTAGTATGCGGAGGGGGGACAATGAGCAGTTCTTC.

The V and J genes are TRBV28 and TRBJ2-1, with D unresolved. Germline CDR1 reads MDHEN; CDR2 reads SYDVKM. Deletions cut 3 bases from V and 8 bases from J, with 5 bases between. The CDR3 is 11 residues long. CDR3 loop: CASSFRDEQFF. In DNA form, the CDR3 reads TGTGCCAGCAGTTTTCGTGATGAGCAGTTCTTC.

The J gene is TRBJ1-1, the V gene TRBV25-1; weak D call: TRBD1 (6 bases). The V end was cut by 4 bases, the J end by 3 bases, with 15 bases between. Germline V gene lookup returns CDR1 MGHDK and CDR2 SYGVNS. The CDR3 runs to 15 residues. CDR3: CASSAHRDVDTEAFF. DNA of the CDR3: TGTGCCAGCAGTGCACACAGGGATGTGGACACTGAAGCTTTCTTT.

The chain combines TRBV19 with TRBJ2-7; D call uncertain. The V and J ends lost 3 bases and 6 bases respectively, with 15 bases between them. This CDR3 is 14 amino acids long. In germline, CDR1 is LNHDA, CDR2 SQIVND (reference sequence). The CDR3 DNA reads TGTGCCAGTAGTATGGCCGGGCCTACCCCCGAGCAGTACTTC. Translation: CASSMAGPTPEQYF.

This CDR3 reads CASSLNRAGLYGYTF. The CDR3 coding sequence is TGTGCCAGCAGCTTAAATAGGGCAGGACTTTATGGCTACACCTTC. The chain uses TRBV7-9 and TRBJ1-2; D ambiguous. Germline loops: CDR1 SEHNR, CDR2 FQNEAQ (reference sequence). The V end was cut by 2 bases, the J end by 5 bases, with 15 bases between. This CDR3 contains 15 residues.

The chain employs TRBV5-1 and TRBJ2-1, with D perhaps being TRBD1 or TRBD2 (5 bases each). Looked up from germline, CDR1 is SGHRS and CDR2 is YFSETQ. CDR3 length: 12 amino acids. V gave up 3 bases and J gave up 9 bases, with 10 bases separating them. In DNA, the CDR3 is TGCGCCAGCAGCTCCGAGGGGCCTGAGCAGTTCTTC. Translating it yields CASSSEGPEQFF. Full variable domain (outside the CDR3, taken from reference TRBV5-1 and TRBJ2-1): KAGVTQTPRYLIKTRGQQVTLSCSPISGHRSVSWYQQTPGQGLQFLFEYFSETQRNKGNFPGRFSGRQFSNSRSEMNVSTLELGDSALYLCASSSEGPEQFFGPGTRLTVL.

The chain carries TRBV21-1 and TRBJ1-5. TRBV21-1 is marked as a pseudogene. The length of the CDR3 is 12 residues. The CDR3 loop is CASSKGYQPQHF. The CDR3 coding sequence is TGTGCCAGCAGCAAAGGGTATCAGCCCCAGCATTTT.

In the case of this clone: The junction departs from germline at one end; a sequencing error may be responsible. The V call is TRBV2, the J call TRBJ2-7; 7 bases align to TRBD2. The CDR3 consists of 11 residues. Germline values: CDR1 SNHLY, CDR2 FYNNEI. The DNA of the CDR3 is TGTGCCAGCAGCGAAGCGGGATCCTCGTACTTC. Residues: CASSEAGSSYF. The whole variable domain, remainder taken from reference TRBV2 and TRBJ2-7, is EPEVTQTPSHQVTQMGQEVILRCVPISNHLYFYWYRQILGQKVEFLVSFYNNEISEKSEIFDDQFSVERPDGSNFTLKIRSTKLEDSAMYFCASSEAGSSYFGPGTRLTVT.

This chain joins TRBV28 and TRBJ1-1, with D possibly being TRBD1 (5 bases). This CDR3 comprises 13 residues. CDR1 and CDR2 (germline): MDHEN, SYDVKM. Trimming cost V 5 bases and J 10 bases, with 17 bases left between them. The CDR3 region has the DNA TGTGCCAGCAGTACCCCAGGTCGGGGGAGAGCTTTCTTT. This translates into CASSTPGRGRAFF.

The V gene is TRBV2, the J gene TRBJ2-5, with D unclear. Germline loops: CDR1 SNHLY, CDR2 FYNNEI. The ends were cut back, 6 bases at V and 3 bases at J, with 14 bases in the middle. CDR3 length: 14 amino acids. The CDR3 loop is CASRAETIKETQYF. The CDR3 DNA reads TGTGCCAGCAGGGCGGAGACGATAAAAGAGACCCAGTACTTC.

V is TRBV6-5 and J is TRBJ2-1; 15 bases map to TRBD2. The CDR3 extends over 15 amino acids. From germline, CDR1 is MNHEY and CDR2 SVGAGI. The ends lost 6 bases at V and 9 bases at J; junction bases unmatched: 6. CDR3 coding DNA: TGTGCCAGCAGGGCGACGGGACTAGCGGGAGGTGAGCAGTTCTTC. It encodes CASRATGLAGGEQFF.

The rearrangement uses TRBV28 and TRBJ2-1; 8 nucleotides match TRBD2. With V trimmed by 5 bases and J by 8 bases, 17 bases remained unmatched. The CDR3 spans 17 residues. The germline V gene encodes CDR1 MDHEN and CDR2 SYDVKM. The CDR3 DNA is TGTGCCAGCAGTGGGAGGCGATACGGGACTAGAACCGATGAGCAGTTCTTC. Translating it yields CASSGRRYGTRTDEQFF.

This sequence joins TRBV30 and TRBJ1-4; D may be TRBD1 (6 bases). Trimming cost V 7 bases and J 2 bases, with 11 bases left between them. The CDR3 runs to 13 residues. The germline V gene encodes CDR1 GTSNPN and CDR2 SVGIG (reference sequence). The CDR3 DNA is TGTGCCTCCCAAAGGGGGACTAATGAAAAACTGTTTTTT. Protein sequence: CASQRGTNEKLFF.

The CDR3 here is CASRERTGGRTDTQYF. The CDR3 bases are TGTGCCAGCAGAGAGAGGACAGGGGGCCGTACAGATACGCAGTATTTT. The V gene is TRBV28, the J gene TRBJ2-3, with TRBD1 matching 11 bases. CDR1 is MDHEN and CDR2 is SYDVKM in the germline V gene. The CDR3 totals 16 residues. The J segment lost 3 bases and the V segment lost 6 bases, leaving 8 bases of the junction unmatched.